A selection of T cell receptor beta chains follows, all from one sample in a study of blood T cell repertoires in COVID-19. The data were produced by immunoSEQ multiplex PCR, yet TCRdb's version contains in-frame clones alone and is incomplete. Here the sample spans roughly 330,000 clones, around 83% being singletons. The sequencing sample was made of peripheral blood. Every receptor here comes from a woman in her forties or fifties with acute or convalescent COVID-19. CDR3s include the opening cysteine and the closing phenylalanine or tryptophan. Fields, in order: clone size, V gene, D gene, J gene, CDR3 DNA, CDR3 protein. D genes are given only for firm matches. Size tells how often a clone was seen (once, few, many) or the class of an expanded clone, and some rows leave it out.

>.|TRBV28|.|TRBJ1-2
TGTGCCAGCAGTCGGCCCCAAGGGGATAACTATGGCTACACCTTC
CASSRPQGDNYGYTF
>.|TRBV6-2/TRBV6-3|TRBD1|TRBJ1-4
TGTGCCAGCAGTTCGGACAGGGTGCGCGGTGAAAAACTGTTTTTT
CASSSDRVRGEKLFF
>.|TRBV2|TRBD1|TRBJ2-6
TGTGCCAGCAGAAGGGAGGCAGGGGGCGCTGGGGCCAACGTCCTGACTTTC
CASRREAGGAGANVLTF
>.|TRBV12-3/TRBV12-4|TRBD1|TRBJ2-7
TGTGCCAGCAGTTCGGGACAGTTCTACGAGCAGTACTTC
CASSSGQFYEQYF
>.|TRBV5-1|.|TRBJ2-1
TGCGCCAGCAGCTCACCCGAGGGCGATGAGCAGTTCTTC
CASSSPEGDEQFF
>.|TRBV3-1/TRBV3-2|TRBD1|TRBJ2-3
TGTGCCAGCAGCCAAGTCTCGGGACAGGGGTTGACGGATACGCAGTATTTT
CASSQVSGQGLTDTQYF
>once|TRBV9|TRBD1|TRBJ2-7
TGTGCCAGCAGCGTTTCCGGGACAGGGTTAGACGAGCAGTACTTC
CASSVSGTGLDEQYF
>few|TRBV29-1|.|TRBJ2-2
TGCAGCGTTGAACTTCGGGGGACAGCGAACACCGGGGAGCTGTTTTTT
CSVELRGTANTGELFF
>.|TRBV30|TRBD1|TRBJ1-6
TGTGCCTGGACGTCGGGACAGGGGATTTCACCCCTCCACTTT
CAWTSGQGISPLHF
>.|TRBV6-5|TRBD1|TRBJ2-1
TGTGCCAGCAGCCTGGACAGGGCGTCCTACAATGAGCAGTTCTTC
CASSLDRASYNEQFF
>.|TRBV6-5|.|TRBJ1-2
TGTGCCAGCAGTTACGGGACATCACCCTTCTATGGCTACACCTTC
CASSYGTSPFYGYTF
>.|TRBV19|.|TRBJ2-5
TGTGCCAGTAGTCAGCAGGTAGGCGGTGGGACGGGAGAACAAGAGACCCAGTACTTC
CASSQQVGGGTGEQETQYF
>.|TRBV25-1|.|TRBJ1-2
TGTGCCAGCAGTGATCTGGACAGAGACAGTGGCTACACCTTC
CASSDLDRDSGYTF
>once|TRBV6-6|TRBD1|TRBJ1-1
TGTGCCAGCAGTAAGGGACAGGGTCTCACTGAAGCTTTCTTT
CASSKGQGLTEAFF
>.|TRBV3-1/TRBV3-2|.|TRBJ2-2
TGTGCCAGCAGCCTCGAGGGAGGCGGGGAGCTGTTTTTT
CASSLEGGGELFF
>once|TRBV7-9|.|TRBJ1-6
TGTGCCAGCAGCTTAGATCAGGGTTCACCCCTCCACTTT
CASSLDQGSPLHF